The rows below give T cell receptor beta chains drawn from one sample of a study of blood T cell repertoires in COVID-19. The table came from immunoSEQ multiplex PCR; TCRdb's copy has only in-frame clones and leaves some out. The sample holds 99,000 or so clones, roughly nine tenths seen once. Sequenced material: peripheral blood. The source is a human donor in a cohort sampled during active COVID-19. The CDR3 runs from the conserved cysteine through the conserved F or W. Fields, in order: D gene, clone size, V gene, J gene, CDR3 DNA, CDR3 protein. A D gene is named only where the DNA matches it firmly. Only part of the rows carry a size: once, few, many, or a class if the clone is expanded.

TRBD1	.	TRBV10-2	TRBJ2-3	TGCGCCAGCCTACAGGGGGTTAGCACAGATACGCAGTATTTT	CASLQGVSTDTQYF
TRBD2	.	TRBV5-4	TRBJ2-5	TGTGCCAGCAGCCGAACTAGCGGGGCCCAAGAGACCCAGTACTTC	CASSRTSGAQETQYF
.	.	TRBV5-4	TRBJ2-7	TGTGCCAGCAGCTTGGACAGCCCCTACGAGCAGTACTTC	CASSLDSPYEQYF
.	.	TRBV5-1	TRBJ2-7	TGCGCCAGCAGCCCCCGGGACATGACAACCTACGAGCAGTACTTC	CASSPRDMTTYEQYF
TRBD1	few	TRBV23-1	TRBJ2-1	TGCGCCAGCAGTCAATCGAGGGACAGGGGGAATGAGCAGTTCTTC	CASSQSRDRGNEQFF
TRBD2	.	TRBV28	TRBJ2-5	TGTGCCACCCAGACTAGCGGGAGTGTCGGGACCCAGTACTTC	CATQTSGSVGTQYF
TRBD2	once	TRBV15	TRBJ2-5	TGTGCCACCAGGAGAACTAGCGGGAGGGGCAGTGGGGAGACCCAGTACTTC	CATRRTSGRGSGETQYF
.	few	TRBV4-1	TRBJ1-5	TGCGCCAGCAGCCAAGGGGAGGGCAATCAGCCCCAGCATTTT	CASSQGEGNQPQHF
TRBD2	.	TRBV28	TRBJ2-1	TGTGCCAGCAGCCCCTCCGGACTAGCGGTAACCTCCTACAATGAGCAGTTCTTC	CASSPSGLAVTSYNEQFF
.	.	TRBV30	TRBJ1-1	TGTGCCTGGCATCCGGGACAAGGGAACACTGAAGCTTTCTTT	CAWHPGQGNTEAFF
.	.	TRBV12-3/TRBV12-4	TRBJ1-2	TGTGCCAGCAGTTCAGGAGGAATAGGAGGCTACACCTTC	CASSSGGIGGYTF
.	.	TRBV5-1	TRBJ2-2	TGCGCCAGCAGCACCAGGAACACCGGGGAGCTGTTTTTT	CASSTRNTGELFF
TRBD2	.	TRBV23-1	TRBJ2-7	TGCGCCAGCAGTCAGACTAGACTAGCGGCGGACTACGAGCAGTACTTC	CASSQTRLAADYEQYF
.	.	TRBV18	TRBJ1-1	TGTGCCAGCTCACCAAAGGACAGCCACACTGAAGCTTTCTTT	CASSPKDSHTEAFF
TRBD1	.	TRBV11-2	TRBJ2-3	TGTGCCAGCAGCTTCGGGACAGGGGGTTTTAACACAGATACGCAGTATTTT	CASSFGTGGFNTDTQYF
TRBD2	.	TRBV2	TRBJ2-3	TGTGCCAGCAGTGGCCTAGCGGGGGTCGCAGATACGCAGTATTTT	CASSGLAGVADTQYF
TRBD2	.	TRBV2	TRBJ2-5	TGTGCCAGCAGTGTCACACTAGCGGGACTTGAGACCCAGTACTTC	CASSVTLAGLETQYF
.	.	TRBV2	TRBJ1-5	TGTGCCAGCAGTAGGACCGGGAGCGAGGGCAATCAGCCCCAGCATTTT	CASSRTGSEGNQPQHF
.	.	TRBV6-6	TRBJ2-7	TGTGCCAGCAGTTACCTCATCAGGGTCCCCTACGAGCAGTACTTC	CASSYLIRVPYEQYF
TRBD1	.	TRBV30	TRBJ2-3	TGTGCCTGGGCACCGGGGACAGGCTTCACAGATACGCAGTATTTT	CAWAPGTGFTDTQYF
.	.	TRBV19	TRBJ2-1	TGTGCCGTGGGTGAGGGGGTCCCCTACAATGAGCAGTTCTTC	CAVGEGVPYNEQFF
TRBD2	once	TRBV30	TRBJ2-1	TGTGCCTGGAGCGATAGCGGGGGGGCGGCTAAGCAGTTCTTC	CAWSDSGGAAKQFF
TRBD2	.	TRBV28	TRBJ2-5	TGTGCCAGCAGCTCTAGCGGGGAGACCCAGTACTTC	CASSSSGETQYF
.	once	TRBV11-1	TRBJ1-1	TGTGCCAGCAGCCTCAGAAGAAACACTGAAGCTTTCTTT	CASSLRRNTEAFF
TRBD1	.	TRBV30	TRBJ2-3	TGTGCCTGGAGGCCGGCAGGGGGCAAAAATCGGCCCACAGATACGCAGTATTTT	CAWRPAGGKNRPTDTQYF